This paragraph covers one T cell receptor beta chain sequence. Its antigen is unidentified. This specimen belongs to a study of graft-versus-host responses after intestinal transplantation. Repertoires were generated with immunoSEQ multiplex PCR, while TCRdb's copy carries only in-frame clones and drops some. Of some 120,000 clones listed, 90% to 95% are singletons. The length of the CDR3 is 12 residues. The V call is TRBV21-1, the J call TRBJ2-5. TRBV21-1 is a documented pseudogene. This specimen consisted of unstimulated CD8+ T cells sorted from spleen or lymph node cells, obtained before transplant. The receptor was derived from a human donor who was the organ donor for an intestinal transplant. The CDR3 spells CASSKYQETQYF. The CDR3 DNA reads TGTGCCAGCAGCAAGTACCAAGAGACCCAGTACTTC.